This record covers a single TCR beta chain. Authors' processing steps: Quantification of nucleated cells was approximated via reference gene primer amplification. Repertoires were generated with immunoSEQ multiplex PCR, while TCRdb's copy carries only in-frame clones and drops some. Clonal size and the V and J genes are those of that table, whereas D and trimming came from the DNA. Here the sample spans around 200,000 clones, around 80% being singletons. The entry originates in a study of blood T cell repertoires in COVID-19. Across the whole study: The United States, Italy and Spain supplied acute and convalescent COVID-19 samples.

V lost 4 bases and J lost 5, with 15 bases in between. The CDR3 length is 15 residues. Germline V gene lookup returns CDR1 LNHDA and CDR2 SQIVND (reference sequence). The source is a woman of 80 years or more with acute or convalescent COVID-19. The sequencing sample was made of peripheral blood. The rearrangement uses TRBV19 and TRBJ2-1, with D tentatively TRBD1 (6 bases). CDR3 sequence: CASSSWDNPNNEQFF. DNA of the CDR3: TGTGCCAGTAGTAGCTGGGACAACCCTAACAATGAGCAGTTCTTC.